A selection of T cell receptor beta chains follows, all from one sample in a study of cytomegalovirus exposure and HLA in healthy donors. Measured with immunoSEQ multiplex PCR; TCRdb has only the in-frame clones, and not every one. Of about 120,000 clones listed, roughly 80% are singletons. Sequencing was done on a sample of PBMCs. The receptor source for this set is a middle-aged man in good health and CMV-seronegative. Each CDR3 is given with its conserved first and last residue.

V | CDR3
TRBV29-1 | CSVGQCGYTF
TRBV11-2 | CASSQFYEQYF
TRBV28 | CASSPGTDYSYEQYF
TRBV30 | CAWGQNNSPLHF
TRBV28 | CASSSVQGTQPQHF
TRBV5-1 | CASSLAPGSGQLTYEQYF
TRBV5-4 | CASSPGHTRANYGYTF
TRBV7-3 | CASSLETGQGAFF
TRBV2 | CASSEPARYEQYF
TRBV7-3 | CASSLDGVGSYNEQFF
TRBV11-2 | CASSLEVTSGREQYF
TRBV5-8 | CASSPGQGGNQPQHF
TRBV16 | CASSQSPSGDTGELFF
TRBV5-1 | CASSRGNQETQYF
TRBV6-5 | CASSGLGRSYGYTF
TRBV28 | CASSLSGSRNEQFF
TRBV5-4 | CASSLKAGGVADTQYF
TRBV28 | CASRPQGGEKLFF
TRBV27 | CASSFAGGLGQPQHF
TRBV10-3 | CAISEGQWGTDTQYF
TRBV29-1 | CSASTEASYEQYF
TRBV28 | CASSQVQGGFYSPLHF
TRBV29-1 | CSVPGQGGLNTEAFF
TRBV7-2 | CASSLDRVIPLHF
TRBV6-1 | CASRNLRNTEAFF
TRBV5-4 | CASSRGLAGATGELFF
TRBV5-4 | CASSPGLAAGEQFF
TRBV5-4 | CASNFAGAYGYTF
TRBV4-2 | CASSQGQPQETQYF
TRBV25-1 | CASVQGRETQYF
TRBV9 | CASSKGLAGSYNEQFF
TRBV5-8 | CASIPREPYEQYF
TRBV9 | CASSPRDRPSYEQYF
TRBV5-1 | CASSMGRGEETQYF
TRBV4-2 | CASALGAERGEQYF
TRBV4-3 | CASSQGGLAGGELFF
TRBV27 | CASSFGPRADTQYF
TRBV27 | CASSFGQGRNGANVLTF
TRBV6-4 | CASSRLAGAQSTQYF
TRBV5-8 | CASSLGQGIGGYTF
TRBV28 | CASSSPSGGPETQYF
TRBV7-8 | CASRPRTGGNTEAFF
TRBV5-1 | CASSLGDRTNYGYTF
TRBV27 | CASSFYRSSTDTQYF
TRBV6-6 | CASSLLSGGGDTQYF
TRBV28 | CASSSHSYGYTF
TRBV7-8 | CASNSINSPLHF
TRBV6-1 | CASSGLAGGFDEQYF
TRBV4-1 | CASSQETGTGSYEQYF
TRBV11-2 | CASSPIGTGVYEQYF
TRBV18 | CASSHTGQGVSGANVLTF
TRBV5-1 | CASSGGPARNEQFF
TRBV4-2 | CASSQEVAGVANEQFF
TRBV28 | CASSQQGTGANVLTF
TRBV11-3 | CASSLRGPQYF
TRBV7-7 | CASSLDRNTGELFF
TRBV19 | CASSRAGGYTGELFF
TRBV6-5 | CASRGDRANSPLHF
TRBV6-5 | CASSYRGRGTEAFF